This is a list of T cell receptor beta chains from one sample in a study of glioma-infiltrating T cells. One entry per CDR3 protein, called by TCRdb with MiXCR from the multiplex PCR reads. This sample yields 150,000 or so distinct CDR3 sequences, of which 39% are seen a single time; over 15% belongs to the top ten. Sample: glioma tissue, nonneoplastic brain tissue, or PBMCs (not recorded which). The receptor set was obtained from a human donor with low-grade glioma or glioblastoma, undergoing nonglioma brain surgery, or in good health (not recorded which). Each CDR3 is given with its conserved first and last residue. The order of the fields is D gene, clone size, V gene, J gene, CDR3 DNA, CDR3 protein. D genes are given only for firm matches. Not every row has a clone size; where given, it reads once, few, many or a size class.

D gene: -; clone size: -; V gene: TRBV20-1; J gene: TRBJ2-1; CDR3 DNA: TGCAGTGCTAACAGCCCCTTAGGCGTGATCAATGAGCAGTTCTTC; CDR3 protein: CSANSPLGVINEQFF
D gene: -; clone size: few; V gene: TRBV7-8; J gene: TRBJ1-5; CDR3 DNA: TGTGCCAGCAGCTTAGCAGCCCGGGGAGGCAATCAGCCCCAGCATTTT; CDR3 protein: CASSLAARGGNQPQHF
D gene: -; clone size: -; V gene: TRBV6-2/TRBV6-3; J gene: TRBJ2-7; CDR3 DNA: TGTGCCAGCAGTTACTCGAAGAATTACGAGCAGTACTTC; CDR3 protein: CASSYSKNYEQYF
D gene: -; clone size: -; V gene: TRBV6-1; J gene: TRBJ2-7; CDR3 DNA: TGTGCCAGCAGTGTCCGACGGGACCACGAGCAGTACTTC; CDR3 protein: CASSVRRDHEQYF
D gene: -; clone size: few; V gene: TRBV11-2; J gene: TRBJ2-1; CDR3 DNA: TGTGCCAGCAGCTTAGGTGGGGGAGTGGAGCAGTTCTTC; CDR3 protein: CASSLGGGVEQFF
D gene: TRBD1; clone size: few; V gene: TRBV20-1; J gene: TRBJ2-3; CDR3 DNA: TGCAGTGCCCTACTAGAGGGGACAGGGATAAGGACAGATACGCAGTATTTT; CDR3 protein: CSALLEGTGIRTDTQYF
D gene: TRBD1; clone size: few; V gene: TRBV28; J gene: TRBJ2-7; CDR3 DNA: TGTGCCAGCCGACCTCAGGGGGCCTACGAGCAGTACTTC; CDR3 protein: CASRPQGAYEQYF
D gene: TRBD2; clone size: -; V gene: TRBV20-1; J gene: TRBJ2-7; CDR3 DNA: TGCAGTGCTAGAGATCCCGCGGGAGACCTCTACGAGCAGTACTTC; CDR3 protein: CSARDPAGDLYEQYF
D gene: TRBD1; clone size: -; V gene: TRBV7-3; J gene: TRBJ2-1; CDR3 DNA: TGTGCCAGCAGCTTAATGGGGGACAGGGGGTACAATGAGCAGTTCTTC; CDR3 protein: CASSLMGDRGYNEQFF
D gene: -; clone size: many; V gene: TRBV6-1; J gene: TRBJ2-2; CDR3 DNA: TGTGCCAGCAGTTCGTCCGCCGGGGAGCTGTTTTTT; CDR3 protein: CASSSSAGELFF
D gene: -; clone size: many; V gene: TRBV7-2; J gene: TRBJ2-5; CDR3 DNA: TGTGCCAGCAGCTTGTACCAAGAGACCCAGTACTTC; CDR3 protein: CASSLYQETQYF
D gene: -; clone size: few; V gene: TRBV20-1; J gene: TRBJ2-1; CDR3 DNA: TGCAGTGCTAGAGATCCACAGCGGGCCTACAATGAGCAGTTCTTC; CDR3 protein: CSARDPQRAYNEQFF
D gene: -; clone size: -; V gene: TRBV6-1; J gene: TRBJ2-5; CDR3 DNA: TGTGCCAGCAGAAGAGGGGGTGCCAACGTCGTTGAGACCCAGTACTTC; CDR3 protein: CASRRGGANVVETQYF
D gene: -; clone size: -; V gene: TRBV2; J gene: TRBJ1-2; CDR3 DNA: TGTGCCAGCAGTGAAAGACCCCGGGGCTACACCTTC; CDR3 protein: CASSERPRGYTF
D gene: TRBD1; clone size: few; V gene: TRBV7-2; J gene: TRBJ2-3; CDR3 DNA: TGTGCCAGCAGCAGGCAGGGGGGCACAGATACGCAGTATTTT; CDR3 protein: CASSRQGGTDTQYF
D gene: TRBD2; clone size: -; V gene: TRBV11-1; J gene: TRBJ2-1; CDR3 DNA: TGTGCCAGCAGCCCGGGACTAGCGTGGAATGAGCAGTTCTTC; CDR3 protein: CASSPGLAWNEQFF
D gene: TRBD2; clone size: -; V gene: TRBV2; J gene: TRBJ2-1; CDR3 DNA: TGTGCCGGCAGTACTACTAGCGGGAGGGCCATTGAGCAGTTCTTC; CDR3 protein: CAGSTTSGRAIEQFF
D gene: -; clone size: -; V gene: TRBV12-3/TRBV12-4; J gene: TRBJ1-1; CDR3 DNA: TGTGCCAGCAGTTTTGGGGGGCGGAATGAAGCTTTCTTT; CDR3 protein: CASSFGGRNEAFF
D gene: -; clone size: -; V gene: TRBV12-3/TRBV12-4; J gene: TRBJ2-7; CDR3 DNA: TGTGCCAGCAAGTCCGTAGCCTACGAGCAGTACTTC; CDR3 protein: CASKSVAYEQYF
D gene: TRBD1; clone size: -; V gene: TRBV19; J gene: TRBJ1-1; CDR3 DNA: TGTGCCAGTACCCACAGGGGCGTCGGTACTGAAGCTTTCTTT; CDR3 protein: CASTHRGVGTEAFF
D gene: -; clone size: -; V gene: TRBV20-1; J gene: TRBJ2-7; CDR3 DNA: TGCAGTGCCTTATCGGGCGCATACGAGCAGTACTTC; CDR3 protein: CSALSGAYEQYF
D gene: TRBD1; clone size: few; V gene: TRBV6-1; J gene: TRBJ2-5; CDR3 DNA: TGTGCCATCAGTACCGGACAGGCCCTAGAGACCCAGTACTTC; CDR3 protein: CAISTGQALETQYF
D gene: -; clone size: few; V gene: TRBV28; J gene: TRBJ2-1; CDR3 DNA: TGTGCCAGCAGTTTACGACTCGCCAATTCTGCTGAGCAGTTCTTC; CDR3 protein: CASSLRLANSAEQFF
D gene: -; clone size: -; V gene: TRBV6-1; J gene: TRBJ1-5; CDR3 DNA: TGTGCCAGCAGTTTAACCCGCGACAGTCCCCAGCATTTT; CDR3 protein: CASSLTRDSPQHF
D gene: -; clone size: -; V gene: TRBV6-1; J gene: TRBJ2-5; CDR3 DNA: TGTGCCAGCAGACGGGGCGACGTGGAGACCCAGTACTTC; CDR3 protein: CASRRGDVETQYF
D gene: -; clone size: -; V gene: TRBV20-1; J gene: TRBJ2-1; CDR3 DNA: TGCAGTGCTAGAGTAGGAGCCAGCGAAGTAGGTATAGGCTACAATGAGCAGTTCTTC; CDR3 protein: CSARVGASEVGIGYNEQFF
D gene: -; clone size: many; V gene: TRBV11-1; J gene: TRBJ1-1; CDR3 DNA: TGTGCCAGCAGCCGCTTGGGGGACACTGAAGCTTTCTTT; CDR3 protein: CASSRLGDTEAFF
D gene: TRBD2; clone size: many; V gene: TRBV6-1; J gene: TRBJ2-1; CDR3 DNA: TGTGCCAGCAGAGGGACTAGCGGGAGAGTCAATGAGCAGTTCTTC; CDR3 protein: CASRGTSGRVNEQFF
D gene: -; clone size: -; V gene: TRBV6-2/TRBV6-3; J gene: TRBJ2-7; CDR3 DNA: TGTGCCAGCAGTCGGACATGGGTGTACGAGCAGTACTTC; CDR3 protein: CASSRTWVYEQYF
D gene: -; clone size: few; V gene: TRBV7-6; J gene: TRBJ2-5; CDR3 DNA: TGTGCCAGCAGCTCCCAAAAAGAACAAGAGACCCAGTACTTC; CDR3 protein: CASSSQKEQETQYF
D gene: -; clone size: -; V gene: TRBV28; J gene: TRBJ1-5; CDR3 DNA: TGTGCCAGCAGTTTAGCCGGGGGGCAGCCCCAGCATTTT; CDR3 protein: CASSLAGGQPQHF
D gene: -; clone size: few; V gene: TRBV6-1; J gene: TRBJ1-2; CDR3 DNA: TGTGCCAGCAGTAAGGTTGGGAACTATGGCTACACCTTC; CDR3 protein: CASSKVGNYGYTF
D gene: -; clone size: -; V gene: TRBV20-1; J gene: TRBJ1-2; CDR3 DNA: TGCAGTGCTAGTGAAGCGTTTAACTATGGCTACACCTTC; CDR3 protein: CSASEAFNYGYTF
D gene: TRBD1; clone size: many; V gene: TRBV27; J gene: TRBJ1-5; CDR3 DNA: TGTGCCAGCAGTTTCGGCGGACAGGCCCAACCCCAGCATTTT; CDR3 protein: CASSFGGQAQPQHF